This T cell receptor beta chain was identified during a study of blood T cell repertoires in COVID-19. Whole-study context: Acute-phase and convalescent COVID-19 samples originated in the United States, Italy and Spain. In each case, the material was cDNA or gDNA derived from T cells, B-cell-depleted T cells, or PBMCs.

How the authors handled the data: The authors estimated nucleated cell counts from reference gene primer amplification. Sequenced by immunoSEQ multiplex PCR; TCRdb stores in-frame clones only, minus some. Clone size and V and J calls were adopted from that table, with D and trimming inferred from the DNA. The data hold some 270,000 clones, with nearly 90% observed a single time. Germline assignment: CDR1 MNHEY and CDR2 SMNVEV (reference sequence). The CDR3 extends over 13 amino acids. The V gene lost 5 bases and the J gene lost 7 bases, with 14 bases spanning the gap. The rearrangement links TRBV27 to TRBJ1-2; D perhaps matches TRBD1 (6 bases). The sequence derives from a woman aged 40 to 55 who had recovered from COVID-19. The sequenced sample consisted of peripheral blood. The CDR3 DNA is TGTGCCAGCAGTCCTCAGGGGCCCGGTGGCTACACCTTC. Protein sequence: CASSPQGPGGYTF.